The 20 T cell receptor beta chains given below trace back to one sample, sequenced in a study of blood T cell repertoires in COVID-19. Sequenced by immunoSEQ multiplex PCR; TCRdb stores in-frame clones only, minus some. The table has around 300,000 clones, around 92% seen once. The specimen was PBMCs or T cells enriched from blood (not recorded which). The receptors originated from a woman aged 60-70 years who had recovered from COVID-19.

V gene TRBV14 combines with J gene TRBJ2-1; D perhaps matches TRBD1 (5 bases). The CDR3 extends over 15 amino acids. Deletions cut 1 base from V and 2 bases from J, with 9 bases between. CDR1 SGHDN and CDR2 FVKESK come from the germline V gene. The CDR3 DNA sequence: TGTGCCAGCAGCCAAGGACCGACAGCCTACAATGAGCAGTTCTTC. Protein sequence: CASSQGPTAYNEQFF.

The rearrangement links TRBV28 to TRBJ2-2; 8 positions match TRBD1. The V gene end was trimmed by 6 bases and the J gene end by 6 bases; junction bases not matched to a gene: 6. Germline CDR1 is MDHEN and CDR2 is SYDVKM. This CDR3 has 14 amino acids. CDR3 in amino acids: CASSQQGVSGELFF. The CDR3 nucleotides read TGTGCCAGCAGCCAACAGGGGGTGTCCGGGGAGCTGTTTTTT.

The CDR3 spells CASSLRDRVYEQYF. The CDR3 coding sequence is TGTGCCAGCAGCCTCCGGGACAGGGTCTACGAGCAGTACTTC. V gene TRBV14 combines with J gene TRBJ2-7, with 9 positions matching TRBD1. The CDR3 contains 14 residues. Trimming cost V 4 bases and J 3 bases; bases outside gene matches: 4. In germline, CDR1 is SGHDN, CDR2 FVKESK.

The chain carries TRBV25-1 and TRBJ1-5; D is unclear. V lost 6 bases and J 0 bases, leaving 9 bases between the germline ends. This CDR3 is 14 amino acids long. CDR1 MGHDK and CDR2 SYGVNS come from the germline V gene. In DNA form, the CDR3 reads TGTGCCAGCAGAGGAGCCTATAGCAATCAGCCCCAGCATTTT. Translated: CASRGAYSNQPQHF.

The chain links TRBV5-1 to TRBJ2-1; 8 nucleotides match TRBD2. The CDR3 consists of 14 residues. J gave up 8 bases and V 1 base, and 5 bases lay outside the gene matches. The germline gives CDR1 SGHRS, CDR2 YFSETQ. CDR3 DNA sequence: TGCGCCAGCAGCTTGACTAGCGGACTAGATGAGCAGTTCTTC. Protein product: CASSLTSGLDEQFF.

The CDR3 DNA reads TGCGCCAGCAGCTTACAGGGTCTTGAGGAGACCCAGTACTTC. This encodes CASSLQGLEETQYF. The rearrangement joins TRBV5-1 to TRBJ2-5; D may be TRBD1 (6 bases). Trimming left V 2 bases short and J 5 bases short, with 13 bases between. CDR3 length: 14 amino acids. The germline gives CDR1 SGHRS, CDR2 YFSETQ. Looking up the rest from reference TRBV5-1 and TRBJ2-5 gives the full variable domain: KAGVTQTPRYLIKTRGQQVTLSCSPISGHRSVSWYQQTPGQGLQFLFEYFSETQRNKGNFPGRFSGRQFSNSRSEMNVSTLELGDSALYLCASSLQGLEETQYFGPGTRLLVL.

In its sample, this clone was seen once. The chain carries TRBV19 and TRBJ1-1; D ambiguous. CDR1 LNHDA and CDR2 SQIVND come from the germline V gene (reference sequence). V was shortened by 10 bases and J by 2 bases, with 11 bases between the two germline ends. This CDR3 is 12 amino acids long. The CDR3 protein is CATGWRNTEAFF. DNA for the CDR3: TGTGCCACCGGGTGGAGAAACACTGAAGCTTTCTTT.

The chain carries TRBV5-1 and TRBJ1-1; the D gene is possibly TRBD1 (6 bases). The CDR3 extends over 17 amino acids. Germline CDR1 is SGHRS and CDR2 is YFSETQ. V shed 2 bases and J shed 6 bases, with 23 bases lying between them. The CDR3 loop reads CASSLGQTAYTNAEAFF. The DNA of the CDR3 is TGCGCCAGCAGCTTAGGACAGACAGCTTATACTAACGCTGAAGCTTTCTTT.

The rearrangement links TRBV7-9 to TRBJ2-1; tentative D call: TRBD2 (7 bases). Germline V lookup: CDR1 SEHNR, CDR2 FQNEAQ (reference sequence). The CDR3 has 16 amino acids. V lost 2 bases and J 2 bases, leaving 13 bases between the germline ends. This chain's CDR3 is CASSLRGGAPYNEQFF. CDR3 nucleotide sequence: TGTGCCAGCAGCTTACGCGGGGGCGCGCCCTACAATGAGCAGTTCTTC.

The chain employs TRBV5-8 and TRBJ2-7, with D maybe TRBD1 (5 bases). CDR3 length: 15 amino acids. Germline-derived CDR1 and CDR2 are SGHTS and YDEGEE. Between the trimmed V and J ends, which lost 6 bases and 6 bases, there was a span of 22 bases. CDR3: CASTLPPRGSSEQYF. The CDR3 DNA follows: TGTGCCAGCACCCTCCCGCCTAGGGGATCGTCCGAGCAGTACTTC. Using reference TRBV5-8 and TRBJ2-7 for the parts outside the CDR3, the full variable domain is EAGVTQSPTHLIKTRGQQATLRCSPISGHTSVYWYQQALGLGLQFLLWYDEGEERNRGNFPPRFSGRQFPNYSSELNVNALELEDSALYLCASTLPPRGSSEQYFGPGTRLTVT.

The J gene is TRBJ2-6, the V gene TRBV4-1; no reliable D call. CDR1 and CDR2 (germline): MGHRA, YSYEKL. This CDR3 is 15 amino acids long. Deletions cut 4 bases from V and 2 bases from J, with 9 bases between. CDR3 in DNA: TGCGCCAGCAGCCCCCCGTCGGCTGGGGCCAACGTCCTGACTTTC. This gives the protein CASSPPSAGANVLTF.

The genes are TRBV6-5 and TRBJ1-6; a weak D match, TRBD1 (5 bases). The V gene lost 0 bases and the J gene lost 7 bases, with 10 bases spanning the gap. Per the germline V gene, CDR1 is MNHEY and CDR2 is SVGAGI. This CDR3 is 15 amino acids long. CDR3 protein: CASSYSRQQNSPLHF. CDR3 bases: TGTGCCAGCAGTTACTCGCGACAGCAAAATTCACCCCTCCACTTT.

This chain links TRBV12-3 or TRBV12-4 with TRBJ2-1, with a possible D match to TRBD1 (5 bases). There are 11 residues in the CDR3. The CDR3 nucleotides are TGTGCTAGTTTACAGGAGTATGAGCAGTTCTTC. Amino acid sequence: CASLQEYEQFF.

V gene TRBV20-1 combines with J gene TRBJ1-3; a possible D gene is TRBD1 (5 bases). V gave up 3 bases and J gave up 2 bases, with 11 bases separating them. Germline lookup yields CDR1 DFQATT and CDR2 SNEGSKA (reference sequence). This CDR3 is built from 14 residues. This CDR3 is CSASAGNPGNTIYF. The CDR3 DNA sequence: TGCAGTGCTAGTGCAGGGAACCCTGGAAACACCATATATTTT.

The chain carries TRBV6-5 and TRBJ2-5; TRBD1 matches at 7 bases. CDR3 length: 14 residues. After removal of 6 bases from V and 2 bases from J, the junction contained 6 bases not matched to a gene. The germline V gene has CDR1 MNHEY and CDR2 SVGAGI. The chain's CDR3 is CASRLGTAQETQYF. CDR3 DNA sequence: TGTGCCAGCAGGCTAGGGACAGCACAAGAGACCCAGTACTTC.

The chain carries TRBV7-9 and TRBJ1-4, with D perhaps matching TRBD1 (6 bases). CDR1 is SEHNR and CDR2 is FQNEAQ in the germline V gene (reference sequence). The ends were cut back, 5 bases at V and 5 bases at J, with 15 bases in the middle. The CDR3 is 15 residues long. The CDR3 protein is CASSPGARTNEKLFF. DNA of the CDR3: TGTGCCAGCAGCCCAGGGGCCAGAACCAATGAAAAACTGTTTTTT.

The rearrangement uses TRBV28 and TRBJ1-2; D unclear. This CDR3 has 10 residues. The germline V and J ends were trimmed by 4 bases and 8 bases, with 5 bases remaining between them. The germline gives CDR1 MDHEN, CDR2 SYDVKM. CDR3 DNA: TGTGCCAGCAGTTCCTACGGCTACACCTTC. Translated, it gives CASSSYGYTF.

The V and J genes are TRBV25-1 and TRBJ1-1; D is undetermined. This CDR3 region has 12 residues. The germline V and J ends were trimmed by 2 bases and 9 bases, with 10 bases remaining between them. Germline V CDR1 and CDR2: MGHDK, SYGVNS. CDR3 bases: TGTGCCAGCAGTGAAAGGATCGGGAAAGCTTTCTTT. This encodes CASSERIGKAFF.

CDR3 region: CASRLGRSYNEQFF. CDR3 in DNA: TGTGCCAGCAGGCTAGGGAGGTCCTACAATGAGCAGTTCTTC. The rearrangement joins TRBV28 to TRBJ2-1, with D tentatively TRBD2 (6 bases). The CDR3 spans 14 residues. Between the trimmed V and J ends, which lost 6 bases and 1 base, there was a span of 10 bases. In germline, CDR1 is MDHEN, CDR2 SYDVKM.

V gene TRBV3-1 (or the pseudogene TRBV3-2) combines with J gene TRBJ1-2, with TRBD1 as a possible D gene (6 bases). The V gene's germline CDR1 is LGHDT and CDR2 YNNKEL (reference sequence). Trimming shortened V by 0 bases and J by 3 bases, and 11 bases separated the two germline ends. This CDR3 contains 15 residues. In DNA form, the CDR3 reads TGTGCCAGCAGCCAAGATTCCAGGGGTTACTATGGCTACACCTTC. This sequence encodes CASSQDSRGYYGYTF.